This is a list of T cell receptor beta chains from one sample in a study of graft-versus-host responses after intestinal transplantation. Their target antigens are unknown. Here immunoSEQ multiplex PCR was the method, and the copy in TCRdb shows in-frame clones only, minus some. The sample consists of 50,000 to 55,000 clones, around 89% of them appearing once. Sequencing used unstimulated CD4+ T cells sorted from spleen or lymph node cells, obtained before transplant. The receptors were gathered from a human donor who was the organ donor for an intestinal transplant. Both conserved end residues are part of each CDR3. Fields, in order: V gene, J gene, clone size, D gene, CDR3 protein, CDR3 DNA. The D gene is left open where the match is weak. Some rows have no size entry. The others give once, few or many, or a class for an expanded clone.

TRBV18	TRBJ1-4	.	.	CASSPGAPPEKLFF	TGTGCCAGCTCACCTGGGGCCCCACCAGAAAAACTGTTTTTT
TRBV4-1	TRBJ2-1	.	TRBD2	CASSQGWGGQNEQFF	TGCGCCAGCAGCCAAGGGTGGGGGGGTCAGAATGAGCAGTTCTTC
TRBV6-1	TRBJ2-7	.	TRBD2	CASSKTSGTYEQYF	TGCGCCAGCAGCAAAACTAGCGGGACCTACGAGCAGTACTTC
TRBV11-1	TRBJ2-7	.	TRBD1	CASSFRDRGYEQYF	TGTGCCAGCAGCTTCCGGGACAGGGGCTACGAGCAGTACTTC
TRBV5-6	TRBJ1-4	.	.	CASSLDRDMELFF	TGTGCCAGCAGCTTGGACAGGGACATGGAACTGTTTTTT
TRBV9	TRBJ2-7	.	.	CASSVDGGARVYEQYF	TGTGCCAGCAGCGTGGATGGGGGGGCAAGAGTTTACGAGCAGTACTTC
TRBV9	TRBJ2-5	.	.	CASSVGQPGETQYF	TGTGCCAGCAGCGTAGGTCAACCGGGGGAGACCCAGTACTTC
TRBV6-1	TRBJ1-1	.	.	CASSVGEGTEAFF	TGTGCCAGCAGTGTAGGGGAGGGCACTGAAGCTTTCTTT
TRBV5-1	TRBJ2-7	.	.	CASSFQGMNEQYF	TGCGCCAGCAGCTTCCAGGGGATGAACGAGCAGTACTTC
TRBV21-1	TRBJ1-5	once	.	CASTKGGRGQPQHF	TGTGCCAGCACCAAGGGGGGGCGAGGCCAGCCCCAGCATTTT
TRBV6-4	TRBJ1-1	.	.	CASSASEAFF	TGTGCCAGCAGTGCGTCCGAAGCTTTCTTT
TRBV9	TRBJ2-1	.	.	CASSVGFAEGGEQFF	TGTGCCAGCAGCGTAGGTTTCGCGGAGGGCGGGGAGCAGTTCTTC
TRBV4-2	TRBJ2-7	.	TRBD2	CASSQTGSGSFHEQYF	TGTGCCAGCAGCCAAACCGGAAGCGGGAGCTTCCACGAGCAGTACTTC
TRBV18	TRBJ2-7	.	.	CASSPLRETEQYF	TGTGCCAGCTCACCTCTCAGGGAAACCGAGCAGTACTTC
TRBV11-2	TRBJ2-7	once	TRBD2	CASSLLGTNNEQYF	TGTGCCAGCAGCTTATTAGGGACTAATAACGAGCAGTACTTC
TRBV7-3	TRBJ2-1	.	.	CASSNNRLRDNEQFF	TGTGCCAGCAGCAACAATCGGCTGAGGGACAATGAGCAGTTCTTC
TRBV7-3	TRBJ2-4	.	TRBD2	CASSPNPRSGRDIQYF	TGTGCCAGCAGCCCGAACCCCCGCAGCGGGAGGGACATTCAGTACTTC
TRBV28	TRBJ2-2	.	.	CASSFHDTAGELFF	TGTGCCAGCAGTTTTCACGACACTGCCGGGGAGCTGTTTTTT
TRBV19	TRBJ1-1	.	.	CASSIGPGRGPNTEAFF	TGTGCCAGTAGTATAGGGCCAGGGCGGGGTCCTAACACTGAAGCTTTCTTT
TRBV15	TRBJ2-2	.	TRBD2	CATSRDDLAGDTGELFF	TGTGCCACCAGCAGAGATGACCTAGCGGGAGACACCGGGGAGCTGTTTTTT
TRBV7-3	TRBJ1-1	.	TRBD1	CASSLGSGQAMNTEAFF	TGTGCCAGCAGCTTAGGCTCGGGACAGGCGATGAACACTGAAGCTTTCTTT
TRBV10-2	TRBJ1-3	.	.	CASAGVGGNTIYF	TGCGCCAGCGCAGGGGTGGGCGGAAACACCATATATTTT
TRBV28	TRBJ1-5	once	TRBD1	CASSRQGLLNQPQHF	TGTGCCAGCAGTCGACAGGGTTTACTCAATCAGCCCCAGCATTTT
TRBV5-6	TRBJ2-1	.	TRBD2	CASSLDGGSSYNEQFF	TGTGCCAGCAGCTTGGACGGCGGGAGCTCCTACAATGAGCAGTTCTTC
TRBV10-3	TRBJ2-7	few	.	CAIAGPSYEQYF	TGTGCCATCGCGGGACCCTCCTACGAGCAGTACTTC
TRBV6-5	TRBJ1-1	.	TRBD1	CASSRQGGNTEAFF	TGTGCCAGCAGCCGACAGGGGGGGAACACTGAAGCTTTCTTT
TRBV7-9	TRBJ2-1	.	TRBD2	CASSSKAGGPYNEQFF	TGTGCCAGCAGCTCGAAGGCGGGAGGGCCCTACAATGAGCAGTTCTTC
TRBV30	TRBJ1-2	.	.	CAVAYLNYGYTF	TGTGCCGTCGCATACTTGAACTATGGCTACACCTTC
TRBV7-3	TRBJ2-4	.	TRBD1	CASSPFDRVASWKKAKNIQYF	TGTGCCAGCAGCCCCTTCGACAGGGTGGCGAGCTGGAAGAAAGCCAAAAACATTCAGTACTTC
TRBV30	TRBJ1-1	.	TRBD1	CAFRQGPTEAFF	TGTGCCTTCAGACAGGGTCCCACTGAAGCTTTCTTT
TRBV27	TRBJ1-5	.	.	CASSPTGYSNQPQHF	TGTGCCAGCAGCCCCACAGGGTATAGCAATCAGCCCCAGCATTTT
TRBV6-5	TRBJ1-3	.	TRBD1	CASRIGTGGNTIYF	TGTGCCAGCAGAATAGGGACAGGCGGAAACACCATATATTTT